This T cell receptor (beta chain) was retrieved from a study of PD-1 blockade in classical Hodgkin lymphoma. V dropped 3 bases and J dropped 1 base, with 12 bases sitting between them. This CDR3 is built from 16 residues. The germline V gene has CDR1 KGHSH and CDR2 LQKENI. The protocol was immunoSEQ multiplex PCR, while the TCRdb copy is restricted to in-frame clones and leaves out a portion. The sample has 22,000 or so clones, roughly 89% seen once. Specified time point: newly diagnosed, previously untreated cHL patient sample. Using magnetic negative selection, the CD4+ T cells were separated out of thawed PBMCs. Details on this clone: Antigen: not known.

Findings and caveats of the study: The causes of the repertoire differences, possibly disease activity or prior therapy, remain undefined. Reported findings placed baseline TCR diversity lower in newly diagnosed patients (compared with healthy donors).

Sequenced input: CD4+ T cells from blood. The sequence was obtained from a human donor with classical Hodgkin lymphoma. The chain employs TRBV18 and TRBJ2-2; tentative D call: TRBD1 (6 bases). The chain's CDR3 is CASSPSRGRNTGELFF. CDR3 sequence (DNA): TGTGCCAGCTCACCGTCGAGGGGGAGGAACACCGGGGAGCTGTTTTTT. Complete variable domain (other parts from reference TRBV18 and TRBJ2-2): NAGVMQNPRHLVRRRGQEARLRCSPMKGHSHVYWYRQLPEEGLKFMVYLQKENIIDESGMPKERFSAEFPKEGPSILRIQQVVRGDSAAYFCASSPSRGRNTGELFFGEGSRLTVL.